Presented here are 10 T cell receptor beta chains from one specimen sequenced in a study of T cell responses to AZD1222 COVID-19 vaccine. Sequencing was performed with immunoSEQ multiplex PCR; in TCRdb, only in-frame clones are kept and a portion is missing. This sample has roughly 140,000 clones; about 92% occur once, and the top ten carry about 5%. The source was peripheral blood, collected on day 0 of AZD1222 vaccination. The source of these receptors is an adult in good health.

The rearrangement links TRBV5-4 to TRBJ2-5; the D gene is possibly TRBD2 (5 bases). Germline lookup yields CDR1 SGHNT and CDR2 YYREEE (reference sequence). This CDR3 has 15 amino acids. Trimming left V 3 bases short and J 2 bases short, with 14 bases between. CDR3 sequence reads: CASSSQPSPQETQYF. DNA for the CDR3: TGTGCCAGCAGCTCGCAGCCTAGCCCTCAAGAGACCCAGTACTTC.

This chain links TRBV4-1 with TRBJ2-3; D is unresolved. Per the germline V gene, CDR1 is MGHRA and CDR2 is YSYEKL. The CDR3 covers 14 residues. The V end was cut by 4 bases, the J end by 8 bases, with 16 bases between. DNA of the CDR3: TGCGCCAGCAGCCCTGGGCCGCCCCGAAGTACGCAGTATTTT. Residues: CASSPGPPRSTQYF.

This clone was seen only a few times. The gene calls are TRBV6-5 and TRBJ1-1; 7 bases align to TRBD1. Trimming removed 7 bases from V and 4 bases from J; junction bases left unmatched: 9. Germline loops: CDR1 MNHEY, CDR2 SVGAGI. The CDR3 has 14 residues. Written as DNA, the CDR3 is TGTGCCAGCACCCGAGGGACAGATCTCACTGAAGCTTTCTTT. This codes for CASTRGTDLTEAFF.

The chain links TRBV19 to TRBJ1-2; a possible D gene is TRBD1 (5 bases). The CDR3 contains 15 residues. Germline-derived CDR1 and CDR2 are LNHDA and SQIVND (reference sequence). With 7 bases removed from V and 0 bases from J, the gap between germline ends came to 15 bases. The CDR3 coding sequence is TGTGCCAGTATGGGGACGTCCCGCGCTAACTATGGCTACACCTTC. Protein product: CASMGTSRANYGYTF.

The rearrangement links TRBV3-1 (or the pseudogene TRBV3-2) to TRBJ2-7; D gene ambiguous. CDR3 size: 14 residues. Trimming left V 0 bases short and J 1 base short, with 7 bases between. Germline CDR1 is LGHDT and CDR2 is YNNKEL (reference sequence). The CDR3 protein is CASSQELPSYEQYF. The CDR3 DNA reads as TGTGCCAGCAGCCAAGAACTCCCTTCCTACGAGCAGTACTTC.

A single count supports this clone. The V gene is TRBV13, the J gene TRBJ1-3; perhaps TRBD1 as D (6 bases). Germline CDR1 and CDR2: PRHDT and FYEKMQ (reference sequence). This CDR3 region has 17 residues. V lost 4 bases, J lost 1 base, and 17 bases lay in between. In DNA form, the CDR3 reads TGTGCCAGCAGCTCCACTTCGACAGGCCTATCTGGAAACACCATATATTTT. Its translation is CASSSTSTGLSGNTIYF.

This clone was detected only a few times. The V gene is TRBV15, the J gene TRBJ2-7, with 10 nucleotides matching TRBD1. Per the germline V gene, CDR1 is LNHNV and CDR2 is YYDKDF (reference sequence). After removal of 3 bases from V and 5 bases from J, the junction contained 10 bases not matched to a gene. CDR3 length: 16 amino acids. The CDR3 region has the DNA TGTGCCACCAGCAGCGGTTCCGGGACAGGGGTTAACGAGCAGTACTTC. Translation: CATSSGSGTGVNEQYF.

The rearrangement links TRBV9 to TRBJ2-2, with a possible D match to TRBD1 (6 bases). CDR3 length: 16 residues. CDR1 is SGDLS, CDR2 YYNGEE, per germline. Trimming pared 3 bases from V and 1 base from J, leaving 13 bases between. CDR3 DNA: TGTGCCAGCAGCGCCCACAGGGATTGGAACACCGGGGAGCTGTTTTTT. It translates to CASSAHRDWNTGELFF. Full variable domain (outside the CDR3, taken from reference TRBV9 and TRBJ2-2): DSGVTQTPKHLITATGQRVTLRCSPRSGDLSVYWYQQSLDQGLQFLIQYYNGEERAKGNILERFSAQQFPDLHSELNLSSLELGDSALYFCASSAHRDWNTGELFFGEGSRLTVL.

In this sample, this clone turned up once. This chain uses TRBV3-1 (or the pseudogene TRBV3-2) with TRBJ2-1, with 8 bases aligning to TRBD2. J gave up 3 bases and V 4 bases, and 5 bases lay outside the gene matches. CDR1 and CDR2 (germline): LGHDT, YNNKEL (reference sequence). This CDR3 has 15 residues. The CDR3 nucleotides are TGTGCCAGCAGCCTAGCGGGACGTGTCTACAATGAGCAGTTCTTC. Protein: CASSLAGRVYNEQFF.

The chain uses TRBV18 and TRBJ2-7; no definite D call. Germline assignment: CDR1 KGHSH and CDR2 LQKENI. This CDR3 is built from 11 residues. Trimming left V 6 bases short and J 5 bases short, with 8 bases between. The CDR3 here is CASSMDHEQYF. The CDR3 bases are TGTGCCAGCTCGATGGACCACGAGCAGTACTTC. The complete variable domain, with remaining parts taken from reference TRBV18 and TRBJ2-7, reads NAGVMQNPRHLVRRRGQEARLRCSPMKGHSHVYWYRQLPEEGLKFMVYLQKENIIDESGMPKERFSAEFPKEGPSILRIQQVVRGDSAAYFCASSMDHEQYFGPGTRLTVT.